Following are 22 T cell receptor beta chains from one sample sequenced in a study of T cell repertoires in cytomegalovirus infection (dated by TCRdb to the late 2010s). The sample was run on an Illumina HiSeq 1500. TCRdb reran the public reads through fastp at Q25 and MiXCR, keeping productive beta chains. Under each unique CDR3 protein, matching rows form one entry showing the most common genes and DNA. The sample data list 350,000 to 450,000 distinct CDR3 sequences, and around 18% of these were observed just once. The top ten clonotypes cover around 10% of the sample. The sequenced sample was PBMCs. These receptors originate from a human donor in good health (CMV status not recorded). Some clones in this sample may be carry-over from other donors' samples.

This clonotype was observed at least ten times. V is TRBV7-2 and J is TRBJ2-1; D ambiguous. The CDR3 has 23 residues. Per germline, CDR1 SGHTA and CDR2 FQGNSA. Trimming cost V 1 base and J 0 bases, with 31 bases left between them. CDR3 residues: CASSLEGFLFPLLMSSSYNEQFF. CDR3 in DNA: TGTGCCAGCAGCTTAGAAGGGTTCCTATTCCCACTCCTAATGTCGAGCTCCTACAATGAGCAGTTCTTC. The full variable domain, rest sourced from reference TRBV7-2 and TRBJ2-1, is GAGVSQSPSNKVTEKGKDVELRCDPISGHTALYWYRQSLGQGLEFLIYFQGNSAPDKSGLPSDRFSAERTGGSVSTLTIQRTQQEDSAVYLCASSLEGFLFPLLMSSSYNEQFFGPGTRLTVL.

The J gene is TRBJ2-3, the V gene TRBV20-1; D may be TRBD2 (6 bases). The CDR3 spans 16 residues. Germline CDR1 DFQATT, CDR2 SNEGSKA (reference sequence). V lost 3 bases to trimming and J lost 6 bases, with 22 bases between them. DNA of the CDR3: TGCAGTGCTAGTCTCACGGGGCGGGACCTAGGGGATACGCAGTATTTT. Encoded protein: CSASLTGRDLGDTQYF.

This clonotype has a handful of counts. The rearrangement uses TRBV4-3 and TRBJ1-2; D is undetermined. Trimming cost V 1 base and J 2 bases, with 20 bases left between them. Germline V gives CDR1 LGHNA, CDR2 YSLEER. The CDR3 length is 18 residues. CDR3 amino acids: CASSQGATDPVRNYGYTF. In DNA, the CDR3 is TGCGCCAGCAGCCAAGGGGCGACGGATCCCGTAAGGAACTATGGCTACACCTTC.

The table lists this clonotype with many counts. The chain couples TRBV7-2 to TRBJ2-7, with 10 bases identical to TRBD2. Germline CDR1 reads SGHTA; CDR2 reads FQGNSA. The trim removed 6 bases at V and 3 bases at J, leaving 2 bases unmatched. The CDR3 has 13 residues. The CDR3 here is CASRLAGSYEQYF. The DNA for the CDR3 is TGTGCCAGCAGACTAGCGGGGAGCTACGAGCAGTACTTC.

This clonotype was counted between two and nine times. The V gene is TRBV4-3, the J gene TRBJ1-6; D is possibly TRBD1 (6 bases). The CDR3 loop spans 17 amino acids. The germline V and J ends were trimmed by 4 bases and 7 bases, with 20 bases remaining between them. Germline-derived CDR1 and CDR2 are LGHNA and YSLEER. This CDR3 reads CASSPRAGGAPNSPLHF. Here the CDR3 DNA reads TGCGCCAGCAGCCCTAGAGCCGGGGGCGCCCCAAATTCACCCCTCCACTTT.

The chain joins TRBV23-1 to TRBJ2-3; D possibly corresponds to TRBD1 (6 bases). TRBV23-1 is marked as an open reading frame, function uncertain. The CDR3 runs to 16 residues. V was clipped by 3 bases and J by 12 bases, with 25 bases between them. The DNA of the CDR3 is TGCGCCAGCAGTCAGAACCACCTCCGGGACACCAATTCCCAGTATTTT. Amino acid sequence: CASSQNHLRDTNSQYF.

Comments on this clonotype: A much larger clone differs from this one at a single base, so this may be a read error. The chain employs TRBV19 and TRBJ1-1; no clear D gene. Germline CDR1 LNHDA, CDR2 SQIVND (reference sequence). The CDR3 spans 14 residues. Deletions cut 6 bases from V and 1 base from J, with 12 bases between. The CDR3 nucleotides read TGTGCCAGTAGCCGGACCGCCCGGAACACTGAAGCTTTCTTT. Translating it yields CASSRTARNTEAFF.

This clonotype was counted between two and nine times. V gene TRBV12-3 or TRBV12-4 combines with J gene TRBJ2-3; 7 bases are shared with TRBD2. With 0 bases clipped from V and 7 bases from J, the junction kept 4 bases outside the gene matches. CDR3 length: 14 amino acids. In nucleotides, the CDR3 is TGTGCCAGCAGTTTAGCGGGAGGGACGAATACGCAGTATTTT. Protein product: CASSLAGGTNTQYF.

This clonotype was detected a few times. The chain combines TRBV3-1 with TRBJ1-4; 7 nucleotides line up with TRBD1. With V trimmed by 4 bases and J by 0 bases, 11 bases remained unmatched. The CDR3 extends over 18 amino acids. CDR1 is LGHDT and CDR2 is YNNKEL in the germline V gene (reference sequence). CDR3 protein: CASSPQGIIWATNEKLFF. Written as DNA, the CDR3 is TGTGCCAGCAGCCCACAGGGGATAATTTGGGCAACTAATGAAAAACTGTTTTTT.

This clonotype has at least ten counts. The chain couples TRBV7-2 to TRBJ2-1; 8 bases line up with TRBD2. Germline CDR1 SGHTA, CDR2 FQGNSA. J gave up 7 bases and V 3 bases, and 5 bases lay outside the gene matches. The CDR3 spans 14 residues. CDR3 bases: TGTGCCAGCAGCTTTCGCGGGGGGTGGAATGAGCAGTTCTTC. Its translation: CASSFRGGWNEQFF.

This clonotype was seen only a few times. V and J are TRBV29-1 and TRBJ1-5; 7 bases fit TRBD1. In germline, CDR1 is SQVTM, CDR2 ANQGSEA. The CDR3 is 14 amino acids. CDR3 residues: CRPRGYQGNQPQHF. The CDR3 DNA reads TGCAGACCCAGGGGGTATCAGGGCAATCAGCCCCAGCATTTT.

This clonotype was counted between two and nine times. The chain combines TRBV19 with TRBJ1-5; no clear D. The germline V gene encodes CDR1 LNHDA and CDR2 SQIVND (reference sequence). V was pared by 7 bases and J by 2 bases, with 21 bases between. CDR3 length: 17 amino acids. The DNA of the CDR3 is TGTGCCAGTACCTCGGGGTTCGGGGTATATGGCAATCAGCCCCAGCATTTT. It encodes CASTSGFGVYGNQPQHF. Drawing the rest from reference TRBV19 and TRBJ1-5, the complete variable domain is DGGITQSPKYLFRKEGQNVTLSCEQNLNHDAMYWYRQDPGQGLRLIYYSQIVNDFQKGDIAEGYSVSREKKESFPLTVTSAQKNPTAFYLCASTSGFGVYGNQPQHFGDGTRLSIL.

This clonotype was observed at least ten times. This chain uses TRBV7-9 with TRBJ1-4; the D is unclear. Germline V CDR1 and CDR2: SEHNR, FQNEAQ (reference sequence). The CDR3 totals 11 residues. The V and J ends lost 3 bases and 8 bases respectively, with 4 bases between them. CDR3 in amino acids: CASSFGEKLFF. CDR3 coding DNA: TGTGCCAGCAGCTTTGGGGAAAAACTGTTTTTT.

This clonotype has at least ten counts. The chain uses TRBV7-8 and TRBJ2-1, with 8 bases fitting TRBD1. With 0 bases clipped from V and 2 bases from J, the junction kept 12 bases outside the gene matches. The CDR3 length is 19 residues. CDR1 is SGHVS, CDR2 FQNEAQ, per germline. Written as DNA, the CDR3 is TGTGCCAGCAGCTTAGCCCACAGGGGGAGCGCAGGTACCTACAATGAGCAGTTCTTC. Translating gives CASSLAHRGSAGTYNEQFF.

The chain has TRBV28 and TRBJ2-1; 7 bases are a match to TRBD2. Germline-derived CDR1 and CDR2 are MDHEN and SYDVKM. The length of the CDR3 is 15 residues. Trimming took 5 bases from V and 6 from J; bases not matched to a gene: 10. This chain's CDR3 is CASSPYRGSSNEQFF. CDR3 DNA: TGTGCCAGCAGTCCCTATCGCGGGAGCTCCAATGAGCAGTTCTTC.

V is TRBV7-6 and J is TRBJ2-2; tentative D call: TRBD2 (6 bases). This CDR3 is 13 amino acids long. V was shortened by 5 bases and J by 10 bases, with 14 bases between the two germline ends. Germline loops: CDR1 SGHVS, CDR2 FNYEAQ. The CDR3 region has the DNA TGTGCCAGCAGCCCGGGCATAGCGGTGGAGCTGTTTTTT. Its protein is CASSPGIAVELFF.

This clonotype came up a few times. The chain carries TRBV7-2 and TRBJ2-1, with a possible D match to TRBD2 (6 bases). This CDR3 is built from 17 residues. Germline CDR1 is SGHTA and CDR2 is FQGNSA. V lost 2 bases to trimming and J lost 9 bases, with 23 bases between them. The CDR3 bases are TGTGCCAGCAGCTTACGGGCGGGGTCTCCCCATGATTTTGAGCAGTTCTTC. Residues: CASSLRAGSPHDFEQFF.

The rearrangement joins TRBV19 to TRBJ2-7, with 8 positions matching TRBD2. This CDR3 comprises 13 residues. Germline CDR1 and CDR2: LNHDA and SQIVND (reference sequence). After removal of 3 bases from V and 7 bases from J, the junction contained 5 bases not matched to a gene. CDR3 in DNA: TGTGCCAGTAGTATCCAGCGGGAGTCTGAGCAGTACTTC. Amino acids: CASSIQRESEQYF.

The chain carries TRBV10-3 and TRBJ1-1, with D tentatively TRBD1 (6 bases). This CDR3 is 15 amino acids long. The ends were cut back, 4 bases at V and 1 base at J, with 13 bases in the middle. CDR1 and CDR2 from the germline V gene are ENHRY and SYGVKD. Here the CDR3 DNA reads TGTGCCATCAGTGCCCTGACAGGTCCGAACACTGAAGCTTTCTTT. Its protein is CAISALTGPNTEAFF.

The rearrangement links TRBV4-2 to TRBJ2-3; no clear D gene. Looked up from germline, CDR1 is LGHNA and CDR2 is YNFKEQ. The CDR3 contains 14 residues. V dropped 0 bases and J dropped 6 bases, with 10 bases sitting between them. The CDR3 loop is CASSQDRGRDTQYF. The DNA for the CDR3 is TGTGCCAGCAGCCAAGATCGCGGCCGGGATACGCAGTATTTT.

The chain uses TRBV6-5 and TRBJ2-3; D gene uncertain. V lost 9 bases, J lost 0 bases, and 10 bases lay in between. There are 13 residues in the CDR3. Germline CDR1 and CDR2: MNHEY and SVGAGI. In DNA form, the CDR3 reads TGTGCCAGTCGCGGTCCTAGCACAGATACGCAGTATTTT. This codes for CASRGPSTDTQYF.

The chain uses TRBV7-8 and TRBJ2-1, with 9 bases aligning to TRBD2. Germline CDR1 reads SGHVS; CDR2 reads FQNEAQ. The J segment lost 8 bases and the V segment lost 1 base, leaving 6 bases of the junction unmatched. The CDR3 spans 15 residues. CDR3 sequence reads: CASSLEAGGRDEQFF. The DNA for the CDR3 is TGTGCCAGCAGCTTAGAGGCGGGAGGGCGCGATGAGCAGTTCTTC.